The present entry profiles one T cell receptor beta chain with its context. Antigen: not known. The data are from a study of cytomegalovirus exposure and HLA in healthy donors. Study-level results: In vitro experiments confirmed that three CMV-associated chains were specific for CMV antigens. Association of a missense DCLRE1C variant with TCR beta V- and J-gene trimming was reported in a later analysis.

The PCR was carried out with 60 Vbeta primers and 13 Jbeta primers. Measured with immunoSEQ multiplex PCR; TCRdb has only the in-frame clones, and not every one. The profile shows under 200,000 clones, approximately 80% of them singletons. What was sequenced was PBMCs. The sequence derives from a man aged 18-30 years in good health and CMV-seropositive.

CDR3 nucleotides: TGTGCCAGTAGTATGGATTACAGAGAACTAGCCAAAAACATTCAGTACTTC. It translates to CASSMDYRELAKNIQYF. This chain connects TRBV19 to TRBJ2-4; no clear D gene. V lost 3 bases and J 0 bases, leaving 15 bases between the germline ends. CDR1 and CDR2 from the germline V gene are LNHDA and SQIVND (reference sequence). The CDR3 runs 17 residues.